These 5 T cell receptor beta chains were sequenced from one sample in a study of OX40 agonist ivuxolimab in advanced cancers. Sequencing used immunoSEQ multiplex PCR; TCRdb keeps in-frame clones, though not all of them. The sample has approximately 99,000 clones; around 93% are singletons. Material: CD4+ or CD8+ T cells sorted from blood, obtained in a trial of the OX40 agonist ivuxolimab. Receptors originate from an adult with an advanced solid tumor such as melanoma, head and neck, liver or kidney cancer.

The chain recombines TRBV10-3 with TRBJ1-1, with D unresolved. V gave up 3 bases and J gave up 8 bases, with 7 bases separating them. The CDR3 has 11 residues. Germline values: CDR1 ENHRY, CDR2 SYGVKD. This chain's CDR3 is CAISDTTEAFF. The CDR3 DNA follows: TGTGCCATCAGTGATACAACCGAAGCTTTCTTT.

The genes are TRBV19 and TRBJ1-1, with 7 positions matching TRBD1. Germline V gene lookup returns CDR1 LNHDA and CDR2 SQIVND (reference sequence). CDR3 size: 13 residues. Unmatched junction bases numbered 3, after V lost 5 bases and J lost 3 bases. The CDR3 spells CASSDREDTEAFF. The DNA for the CDR3 is TGTGCCAGTAGTGACAGGGAGGACACTGAAGCTTTCTTT.

The chain has TRBV2 and TRBJ2-3, with 10 nucleotides matching TRBD2. V shed 6 bases and J 1 base; nucleotides not matched to a gene: 1. CDR3 length: 14 residues. CDR1 SNHLY and CDR2 FYNNEI come from the germline V gene. CDR3 bases: TGTGCCAGCAGGGGGACTAGCGGCACAGATACGCAGTATTTT. This gives the protein CASRGTSGTDTQYF.

The chain links TRBV6-1 to TRBJ1-3; D may be TRBD1 (5 bases). Germline lookup yields CDR1 MNHNS and CDR2 SASEGT. Trimming took off 7 bases at V and 4 bases at J, with 14 bases between the two ends. This CDR3 comprises 14 residues. This chain's CDR3 is CASIVGTWGNTIYF. In DNA, the CDR3 is TGTGCCAGCATCGTTGGGACGTGGGGAAACACCATATATTTT.

This chain joins TRBV7-3 and TRBJ2-1, with TRBD2 matching over 9 bases. The CDR3 extends over 16 amino acids. Germline values: CDR1 SGHTA, CDR2 FQGTGA. V gave up 2 bases and J gave up 4 bases; unmatched junction bases: 6. CDR3 loop: CASSLFASGTYNEQFF. The CDR3 coding sequence is TGTGCCAGCAGCTTATTCGCTAGCGGGACATACAATGAGCAGTTCTTC.